This section outlines one TCR beta chain sequence together with its context. The data derive from a study of blood T cell repertoires in COVID-19. Study-level background: In each case, the material was cDNA or gDNA derived from T cells, B-cell-depleted T cells, or PBMCs.

Produced via immunoSEQ multiplex PCR; TCRdb's table is partial and in-frame only. The repertoire holds over 200,000 clones, with around 75% as singletons. V lost 3 bases and J lost 0; bases outside the gene matches: 0. Per germline, CDR1 SGHTA and CDR2 FQGTGA. The CDR3 spans 15 residues. The sequence came from a human donor in a cohort sampled during active COVID-19. What was sequenced was peripheral blood. This chain links TRBV7-3 with TRBJ2-1; 9 positions match TRBD1. CDR3 loop: CASSLGQGSYNEQFF. The CDR3 DNA sequence: TGTGCCAGCAGCTTGGGACAGGGCTCCTACAATGAGCAGTTCTTC.